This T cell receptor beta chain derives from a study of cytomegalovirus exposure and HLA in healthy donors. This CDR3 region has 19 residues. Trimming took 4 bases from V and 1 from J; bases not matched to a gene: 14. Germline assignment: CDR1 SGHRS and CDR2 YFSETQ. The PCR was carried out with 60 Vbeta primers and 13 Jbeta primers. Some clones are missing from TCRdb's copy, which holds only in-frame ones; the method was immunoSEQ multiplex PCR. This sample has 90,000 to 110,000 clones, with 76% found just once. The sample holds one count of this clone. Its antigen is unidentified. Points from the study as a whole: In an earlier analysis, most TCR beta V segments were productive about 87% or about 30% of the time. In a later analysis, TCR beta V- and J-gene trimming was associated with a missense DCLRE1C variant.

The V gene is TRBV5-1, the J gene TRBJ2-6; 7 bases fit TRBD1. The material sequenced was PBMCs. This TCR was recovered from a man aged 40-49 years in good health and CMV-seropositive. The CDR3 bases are TGCGCCAGCAGCAACCGGGACAGAGGCCCTGGGTCTGGGGCCAACGTCCTGACTTTC. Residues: CASSNRDRGPGSGANVLTF.